The 23 T cell receptor beta chains below all came from one sample that was sequenced in a study of blood T cell repertoires in COVID-19. TCRdb keeps only in-frame clones here, not all; method: immunoSEQ multiplex PCR. Of tens of thousands of clones in the sample, almost 85% were seen once. The sequenced sample was peripheral blood. The receptors originated from an elderly woman with acute or convalescent COVID-19.

The gene calls are TRBV7-2 and TRBJ2-1, with 9 bases fitting TRBD1. Trimming at V came to 5 bases and at J to 8 bases, leaving 7 bases not matched to a gene. This CDR3 spans 14 amino acids. Germline loops: CDR1 SGHTA, CDR2 FQGNSA. The DNA for the CDR3 is TGTGCCAGCAGCCGGGACAGGGACGGCTATGAGCAGTTCTTC. The encoded protein is CASSRDRDGYEQFF.

The chain links TRBV5-4 to TRBJ1-6; 7 bases are a match to TRBD1. CDR3 length: 15 amino acids. The germline gives CDR1 SGHNT, CDR2 YYREEE (reference sequence). Trimming took 4 bases from V and 7 from J; bases not matched to a gene: 8. The CDR3 here is CASSPREGANSPLHF. The CDR3 DNA sequence: TGTGCCAGCAGCCCCCGGGAGGGGGCAAATTCACCCCTCCACTTT.

The chain joins TRBV18 to TRBJ1-1; D is unresolved. The germline V gene encodes CDR1 KGHSH and CDR2 LQKENI. This CDR3 region has 14 residues. V was cut by 3 bases and J by 1 base, with 9 bases left in between. The chain's CDR3 is CASSPPGKNTEAFF. CDR3 bases: TGTGCCAGCTCACCCCCGGGGAAGAACACTGAAGCTTTCTTT.

This clone has only a few counts. The rearrangement joins TRBV27 to TRBJ1-6; D not certain. Germline V gives CDR1 MNHEY, CDR2 SMNVEV (reference sequence). This CDR3 contains 12 residues. V dropped 3 bases and J dropped 7 bases, with 4 bases sitting between them. The CDR3 sequence is CASSFLNSPLHF. The CDR3 DNA sequence: TGTGCCAGCAGTTTCTTAAATTCACCCCTCCACTTT.

This clone was seen a few times. The rearrangement joins TRBV24-1 to TRBJ2-2, with 7 bases matching TRBD2. Trimming at V came to 9 bases and at J to 3 bases, leaving 0 bases not matched to a gene. This CDR3 comprises 12 residues. Germline V gene data show CDR1 as KGHDR and CDR2 as SFDVKD. This chain's CDR3 is CATRGDTGELFF. The CDR3 DNA is TGTGCCACCCGGGGGGACACCGGGGAGCTGTTTTTT.

The rearrangement joins TRBV7-2 to TRBJ1-1, with TRBD1 identical over 7 bases. CDR3 length: 13 amino acids. Germline CDR1 is SGHTA and CDR2 is FQGNSA. The J segment lost 3 bases and the V segment lost 5 bases, leaving 3 bases of the junction unmatched. Written as DNA, the CDR3 is TGTGCCAGCAGCGGGGGACAGCACACTGAAGCTTTCTTT. It specifies CASSGGQHTEAFF.

The chain combines TRBV5-1 with TRBJ2-5; 11 nucleotides line up with TRBD2. The CDR3 extends over 16 amino acids. V was pared by 4 bases and J by 5 bases, with 10 bases of the junction left unmatched. Per the germline V gene, CDR1 is SGHRS and CDR2 is YFSETQ. The CDR3, as DNA: TGCGCCAGCAGCCCCGGGACTAGCGGTGAGGGGGAGACCCAGTACTTC. It codes for CASSPGTSGEGETQYF.

The chain joins TRBV11-3 to TRBJ2-1; 9 nucleotides line up with TRBD2. In germline, CDR1 is SGHNT, CDR2 YENEEA. The CDR3 sequence is 14 residues long. With V trimmed by 5 bases and J by 10 bases, 9 bases remained unmatched. CDR3 loop: CASSREAGGREQFF. CDR3 sequence (DNA): TGTGCCAGCAGCCGGGAGGCGGGAGGGCGGGAGCAGTTCTTC.

The chain recombines TRBV5-6 with TRBJ2-4, with D possibly TRBD2 on 6 matching bases. This CDR3 comprises 13 residues. V lost 1 base, J lost 10 bases, and 12 bases lay in between. CDR1 is SGHDT, CDR2 YYEEEE, per germline. The CDR3 DNA sequence: TGTGCCAGCAGCTTGTATAGCGGAAAGATTCAGTACTTC. As protein: CASSLYSGKIQYF.

The gene calls are TRBV13 and TRBJ1-1; D is unclear. The CDR3 consists of 12 residues. Germline V gene data show CDR1 as PRHDT and CDR2 as FYEKMQ (reference sequence). V was trimmed by 1 base and J by 4 bases, leaving 4 bases between them. CDR3 region: CASSLESTEAFF. As DNA, the CDR3 is TGTGCCAGCAGCTTAGAGAGCACTGAAGCTTTCTTT. Complete variable domain (other parts from reference TRBV13 and TRBJ1-1): AAGVIQSPRHLIKEKRETATLKCYPIPRHDTVYWYQQGPGQDPQFLISFYEKMQSDKGSIPDRFSAQQFSDYHSELNMSSLELGDSALYFCASSLESTEAFFGQGTRLTVV.

The CDR3 DNA is TGTGCCAGCAGCGCAGTAACAGGGGCGGGTGGAAACACCATATATTTT. It encodes CASSAVTGAGGNTIYF. The chain is built from TRBV9 and TRBJ1-3; 7 positions agree with TRBD1. Trimming removed 3 bases from V and 3 bases from J; junction bases left unmatched: 9. This CDR3 has 16 residues. Germline CDR1 and CDR2: SGDLS and YYNGEE.

The genes are TRBV24-1 and TRBJ2-1, with D perhaps TRBD1 (5 bases). This CDR3 region has 16 residues. From germline, CDR1 is KGHDR and CDR2 SFDVKD. Trimming took 1 base from V and 4 from J, leaving 13 bases between them. For the CDR3, the DNA is TGTGCCACCAGTGATTTCGGGTCAGGGCTGTACAATGAGCAGTTCTTC. Translated, it gives CATSDFGSGLYNEQFF.

The rearrangement uses TRBV7-8 and TRBJ2-3; tentatively, D is TRBD2 (6 bases). The V end was cut by 0 bases, the J end by 3 bases, with 22 bases between. Per germline, CDR1 SGHVS and CDR2 FQNEAQ. This CDR3 region has 19 residues. CDR3 sequence (DNA): TGTGCCAGCAGCTTAGCGGCACTAGCCCAGTCGTCTAGGACAGATACGCAGTATTTT. Translation gives CASSLAALAQSSRTDTQYF.

The V gene is TRBV3-1 (or the pseudogene TRBV3-2), the J gene TRBJ2-2; 7 nucleotides agree with TRBD1. CDR1 and CDR2 (germline): LGHDT, YNNKEL (reference sequence). This CDR3 comprises 16 residues. J lost 1 base, V lost 6 bases, and 8 bases had no gene match. The CDR3 bases are TGTGCCAGCAGTCACCTTAGACAGGGGAACACCGGGGAGCTGTTTTTT. Its translation: CASSHLRQGNTGELFF.

This chain connects TRBV6-5 to TRBJ1-4; D perhaps matches TRBD1 (6 bases). The V gene's germline CDR1 is MNHEY and CDR2 SVGAGI. This CDR3 spans 15 amino acids. The V end lost 5 bases, the J end lost 0 bases, and 10 bases lay between the germline ends. CDR3 nucleotides: TGTGCCAGCAGTCTAAGACAGGCAACTAATGAAAAACTGTTTTTT. It specifies CASSLRQATNEKLFF.

This clone was seen more than once but under ten times. The V gene is TRBV7-6, the J gene TRBJ1-2, with D possibly being TRBD1 (6 bases). The V gene's germline CDR1 is SGHVS and CDR2 FNYEAQ. Trimming took 3 bases from V and 4 from J, leaving 18 bases between them. This CDR3 spans 16 amino acids. The CDR3: CASSFPPGRGGYGYTF. CDR3 nucleotides: TGTGCCAGCAGCTTTCCGCCGGGCAGGGGTGGCTATGGCTACACCTTC. The entire variable domain, with the rest obtained from reference TRBV7-6 and TRBJ1-2, is as follows: GAGVSQSPRYKVTKRGQDVALRCDPISGHVSLYWYRQALGQGPEFLTYFNYEAQQDKSGLPNDRFSAERPEGSISTLTIQRTEQRDSAMYRCASSFPPGRGGYGYTFGSGTRLTVV.

The chain combines TRBV2 with TRBJ1-5, with D tentatively TRBD1 (6 bases). Germline V lookup: CDR1 SNHLY, CDR2 FYNNEI. This CDR3 comprises 14 residues. The V end lost 4 bases, the J end lost 4 bases, and 11 bases lay between the germline ends. CDR3 bases: TGTGCCAGCAGTGCAGGGGTGAGGAATCAGCCCCAGCATTTT. Translation gives CASSAGVRNQPQHF.

This clone was seen only once. This chain connects TRBV5-4 to TRBJ1-3; D is undetermined. The germline V gene has CDR1 SGHNT and CDR2 YYREEE (reference sequence). CDR3 length equals 14 residues. Trimming removed 6 bases from V and 2 bases from J, with 12 bases in between. CDR3 region: CASKPVGAGNTIYF. CDR3 nucleotides: TGTGCCAGCAAACCCGTAGGAGCTGGAAACACCATATATTTT.

The chain links TRBV6-5 to TRBJ2-5; D might be TRBD2 (5 bases). The CDR3 consists of 11 residues. The V and J ends lost 6 bases and 6 bases respectively, with 8 bases between them. Germline V gene data show CDR1 as MNHEY and CDR2 as SVGAGI. CDR3 DNA: TGTGCCAGCAGGGACTCGCAGACCCAGTACTTC. It codes for CASRDSQTQYF.

The chain joins TRBV7-2 to TRBJ2-7, with 14 bases lining up with TRBD2. Unmatched junction bases numbered 6, after V lost 5 bases and J lost 9 bases. The CDR3 is 14 amino acids. Germline V CDR1 and CDR2: SGHTA, FQGNSA. CDR3: CASSIGTSGSGQYF. In DNA form, the CDR3 reads TGTGCCAGCAGCATCGGGACTAGCGGGAGCGGGCAGTACTTC.

V usage is TRBV19 and J usage is TRBJ1-2; D is uncertain. Per germline, CDR1 LNHDA and CDR2 SQIVND (reference sequence). The CDR3 runs to 15 residues. Trimming removed 2 bases at V and 6 bases at J, with 16 bases between. The CDR3 nucleotides are TGTGCCAGTAGTATACCCCCGCGCCGACTGAATGGCTACACCTTC. It specifies CASSIPPRRLNGYTF.

In its sample, this clone was seen once. The chain links TRBV5-1 to TRBJ2-7, with 10 bases identical to TRBD1. After removal of 7 bases from V and 7 bases from J, the junction contained 5 bases not matched to a gene. CDR3 length equals 12 residues. The V gene's germline CDR1 is SGHRS and CDR2 YFSETQ. CDR3 bases: TGCGCCAGCCGACAGGGGGCCTGGGAGCAGTACTTC. It encodes CASRQGAWEQYF.

This sequence joins TRBV19 and TRBJ1-4; D call uncertain. Trimming pared 5 bases from V and 3 bases from J, leaving 7 bases between. CDR3 length: 13 amino acids. The V gene's germline CDR1 is LNHDA and CDR2 SQIVND (reference sequence). CDR3 nucleotide sequence: TGTGCCAGTAGTCGTGGGCCTAATGAAAAACTGTTTTTT. Protein sequence: CASSRGPNEKLFF. The whole variable domain, filled in from reference TRBV19 and TRBJ1-4, reads DGGITQSPKYLFRKEGQNVTLSCEQNLNHDAMYWYRQDPGQGLRLIYYSQIVNDFQKGDIAEGYSVSREKKESFPLTVTSAQKNPTAFYLCASSRGPNEKLFFGSGTQLSVL.